A few counts support the clone carrying this TCR beta chain. Its antigen is not identified. This sample was included in a study of early T cells in non-severe SARS-CoV-2 infection. Looking at the study overall: Sequencing targeted bulk RNA from unsorted whole blood, leaving chains unpaired.

Germline CDR1 reads SGHVS; CDR2 reads FQNEAQ. This CDR3 spans 16 amino acids. V was pared by 5 bases and J by 2 bases, with 7 bases of the junction left unmatched. Study results and caveats: Matches to VDJdb favored anti-spike CD8 responses and missed private and CD4 specificities.

Tagging with unique molecular identifiers was applied to individual cDNA molecules. MiXCR, applied by TCRdb to the 5' RACE reads, yields one record per CDR3 protein. The data contain tens of thousands of distinct CDR3 sequences, 10% to 15% of them seen just once; the ten biggest clones take up approximately 7%. V usage is TRBV7-8 and J usage is TRBJ2-3; 10 nucleotides line up with TRBD1. The TCR comes from an adult who was a healthcare worker with PCR-confirmed SARS-CoV-2 infection or an uninfected control (not recorded which). Sequencing was done on a sample of whole blood. DNA for the CDR3: TGTGCCAGCAGCCCTGACAGGGGGCTTGTCACAGATACGCAGTATTTT. Protein: CASSPDRGLVTDTQYF.